This is a list of T cell receptor beta chains from one sample in a study of identifying expanded T cells in peripheral blood. Assay: immunoSEQ multiplex PCR; the TCRdb copy retains only in-frame clones and omits some. Of about 110,000 clones in the sample, 85% to 90% were seen once. The sequenced material came from blood. These receptors came from a person aged 18-69 years in good health. Each CDR3 is given with its conserved first and last residue. The D gene is left open where the match is weak. The size field is filled for only some rows; it gives once, few, many or a size class.

.,.,TRBJ1-1,TRBV7-9,CASSSPRTEAFF,TGTGCCAGCAGCTCCCCTCGGACTGAAGCTTTCTTT
once,.,TRBJ1-2,TRBV29-1,CSVSGTHFTDGYTF,TGCAGCGTCTCCGGGACTCACTTTACGGATGGCTACACCTTC
.,TRBD1,TRBJ1-1,TRBV5-8,CASSVQGGNTEAFF,TGTGCCAGCAGCGTACAGGGGGGGAACACTGAAGCTTTCTTT
once,.,TRBJ2-1,TRBV6-9,CASSYLPRSAGEQFF,TGTGCCAGCAGTTATCTCCCTAGGTCGGCCGGGGAGCAGTTCTTC
.,.,TRBJ2-5,TRBV10-3,CAISELQETQYF,TGTGCCATCAGTGAACTCCAAGAGACCCAGTACTTC
.,.,TRBJ2-7,TRBV29-1,CSVEDDRGIGYEQYF,TGCAGCGTTGAAGATGATCGGGGCATAGGGTACGAGCAGTACTTC
.,.,TRBJ1-3,TRBV6-6,CASGTHSGNTIYF,TGTGCCAGCGGGACTCACTCTGGAAACACCATATATTTT
.,.,TRBJ2-3,TRBV19,CASSMAGELGTDTQYF,TGTGCCAGTAGTATGGCCGGGGAGTTAGGGACAGATACGCAGTATTTT
.,.,TRBJ2-1,TRBV25-1,CASSGILGRGEQFF,TGTGCCAGCAGCGGAATATTGGGACGGGGTGAGCAGTTCTTC
.,TRBD1,TRBJ1-4,TRBV28,CASSFGGTDNEKLFF,TGTGCCAGCAGTTTTGGAGGGACAGATAATGAAAAACTGTTTTTT
.,.,TRBJ1-2,TRBV11-2,CASSLVWQGPPGYTF,TGTGCCAGCAGCTTAGTATGGCAGGGCCCTCCCGGCTACACCTTC
.,.,TRBJ2-7,TRBV7-2,CASSLVVRGTEQYF,TGTGCCAGCAGCTTAGTCGTCAGGGGAACCGAGCAGTACTTC
.,.,TRBJ1-1,TRBV6-1,CASRKDSIDTEAFF,TGTGCCAGCAGAAAGGACAGTATCGACACTGAAGCTTTCTTT
.,.,TRBJ2-1,TRBV7-6,CASSLGQPGPRRQDEQFF,TGTGCCAGCAGCTTAGGGCAGCCGGGCCCCCGCCGACAGGATGAGCAGTTCTTC
.,.,TRBJ2-3,TRBV9,CASSAAVPPDTQYF,TGTGCCAGCAGTGCTGCGGTCCCGCCAGATACGCAGTATTTT
.,TRBD1,TRBJ2-1,TRBV5-6,CASSFYGQGRVRSYNEQFF,TGTGCCAGCAGCTTCTACGGACAGGGGAGGGTACGATCCTACAATGAGCAGTTCTTC
.,.,TRBJ1-3,TRBV5-6,CASSSGTFNRNTIYF,TGTGCCAGCAGCTCCGGGACCTTTAACAGAAACACCATATATTTT
.,.,TRBJ2-3,TRBV6-6,CASSVIVDGSTDTQYF,TGTGCCAGCAGTGTTATCGTAGATGGCAGCACAGATACGCAGTATTTT
.,TRBD1,TRBJ2-7,TRBV10-3,CASSLTGGDYEQYF,TGTGCCAGCAGCTTGACAGGGGGTGACTACGAGCAGTACTTC
.,.,TRBJ1-2,TRBV5-1,CASSRAAGNYGYTF,TGCGCCAGCAGCCGGGCGGCGGGGAACTATGGCTACACCTTC
.,.,TRBJ2-3,TRBV5-8,CASSFVLVRDGTDTQYF,TGTGCCAGCAGCTTCGTATTGGTCAGGGATGGCACAGATACGCAGTATTTT
.,TRBD1,TRBJ1-5,TRBV5-6,CASSIMTGAYNQPQHF,TGTGCCAGCAGCATTATGACAGGGGCCTACAATCAGCCCCAGCATTTT
.,.,TRBJ2-5,TRBV27,CASSTGYLETQYF,TGTGCCAGCAGCACAGGGTACCTGGAGACCCAGTACTTC